The 18 T cell receptor beta chains below all came from one sample that was sequenced in a study of early T cells in non-severe SARS-CoV-2 infection. Each CDR3 protein is one row after TCRdb ran MiXCR on the 5' RACE reads. The table lists about 67,000 distinct CDR3 sequences, over 8% of them singletons. The source material was whole blood, sampled at baseline. These receptors were obtained from an adult who was a healthcare worker with PCR-confirmed SARS-CoV-2 infection or an uninfected control (not recorded which).

The chain couples TRBV12-3 or TRBV12-4 to TRBJ2-3, with 7 bases matching TRBD1. CDR3 length: 15 amino acids. V dropped 7 bases and J dropped 2; count of bases not matched to a gene: 9. The CDR3 DNA follows: TGTGCCAGCATCCTGACAGGGCTCCCCACAGATACGCAGTATTTT. It encodes CASILTGLPTDTQYF.

This clonotype has ten or more counts. CDR3 amino acids: CASIAGAYNEQFF. The CDR3 DNA reads as TGTGCCAGCATTGCAGGGGCCTACAATGAGCAGTTCTTC. The chain carries TRBV2 and TRBJ2-1; tentative D call: TRBD1 (6 bases). Trimming pared 7 bases from V and 2 bases from J, leaving 9 bases between. There are 13 residues in the CDR3. The germline gives CDR1 SNHLY, CDR2 FYNNEI.

The V call is TRBV10-3, the J call TRBJ2-7; tentatively, D is TRBD2 (6 bases). CDR3 length: 14 residues. V gave up 7 bases and J gave up 2 bases, with 15 bases separating them. Germline V CDR1 and CDR2: ENHRY, SYGVKD. The CDR3: CAITDGTATYEQYF. The CDR3 nucleotides are TGTGCCATCACCGATGGGACTGCCACCTACGAGCAGTACTTC.

The chain has TRBV6-5 and TRBJ2-7, with 7 nucleotides matching TRBD1. J lost 0 bases, V lost 6 bases, and 11 bases had no gene match. Germline assignment: CDR1 MNHEY and CDR2 SVGAGI. This CDR3 comprises 16 residues. In nucleotides, the CDR3 is TGTGCCAGCAGAGGACAGGCTAAAAAGGGCTCCTACGAGCAGTACTTC. Translated: CASRGQAKKGSYEQYF.

The chain has TRBV6-5 and TRBJ1-5; D is possibly TRBD1 (6 bases). This CDR3 comprises 13 residues. Germline loops: CDR1 MNHEY, CDR2 SVGAGI. The V end was cut by 6 bases, the J end by 4 bases, with 10 bases between. The CDR3 protein is CASRKGGNQPQHF. The CDR3, as DNA: TGTGCCAGCAGAAAGGGGGGGAATCAGCCCCAGCATTTT.

The chain is built from TRBV6-2 or TRBV6-3 and TRBJ2-1; D call uncertain. V was cut by 9 bases and J by 9 bases, with 12 bases left in between. Germline-derived CDR1 and CDR2 are MNHEY and SVGEGT. CDR3 size: 11 residues. The CDR3: CASAATREQFF. DNA of the CDR3: TGTGCCAGTGCTGCGACGCGTGAGCAGTTCTTC.

This clonotype was observed a few times. J is TRBJ2-1 and V is TRBV29-1; D unclear. Looked up from germline, CDR1 is SQVTM and CDR2 is ANQGSEA. There are 14 residues in the CDR3. V lost 7 bases, J lost 2 bases, and 15 bases lay in between. CDR3 coding DNA: TGCAGCGCCGAAACCTGGCCAGCCTACAATGAGCAGTTCTTC. Amino acid sequence: CSAETWPAYNEQFF.

Many counts were recorded for this clonotype. The DNA is omitted, as the CDR3 cannot be located on it reliably, and the CDR3 follows TCRdb's listing. CDR3 loop: CASSSSGGRLTDTQYF. The chain links TRBV27 to TRBJ2-3; the table's D call, TRBD1, was not checked against the DNA. A total of 16 residues make up the CDR3, ends included. Germline assignment: CDR1 MNHEY and CDR2 SMNVEV (reference sequence).

This clonotype was seen repeatedly, ten times or more. This chain uses TRBV5-1 with TRBJ1-1, with D perhaps matching TRBD1 (5 bases). The ends were cut back, 0 bases at V and 1 base at J, with 7 bases in the middle. From germline, CDR1 is SGHRS and CDR2 YFSETQ. The CDR3 sequence is 14 residues long. For the CDR3, the DNA is TGCGCCAGCAGCTTGGGACAGAAGAACACTGAAGCTTTCTTT. Its protein is CASSLGQKNTEAFF.

This clonotype was recorded many times. V is TRBV27 and J is TRBJ2-1; possible D gene TRBD1, 6 bases. The CDR3 runs to 13 residues. Deletions cut 5 bases from V and 9 bases from J, with 14 bases between. Germline CDR1 MNHEY, CDR2 SMNVEV (reference sequence). The CDR3 reads CASSQRFRGEQFF. In DNA form, the CDR3 reads TGTGCCAGCAGTCAGCGGTTCAGGGGTGAGCAGTTCTTC.

V gene TRBV28 combines with J gene TRBJ2-3; 8 bases are shared with TRBD1. In germline, CDR1 is MDHEN, CDR2 SYDVKM. Trimming removed 6 bases from V and 5 bases from J; junction bases left unmatched: 4. The CDR3 consists of 13 residues. CDR3: CASRGQAGDTQYF. DNA of the CDR3: TGTGCCAGCAGGGGACAGGCGGGAGATACGCAGTATTTT. The variable domain in full, completed from reference TRBV28 and TRBJ2-3, reads DVKVTQSSRYLVKRTGEKVFLECVQDMDHENMFWYRQDPGLGLRLIYFSYDVKMKEKGDIPEGYSVSREKKERFSLILESASTNQTSMYLCASRGQAGDTQYFGPGTRLTVL.

This clonotype was recorded a few times. This rearrangement joins TRBV5-1 to TRBJ2-1, with 8 bases aligning to TRBD2. Germline V gene sequence: CDR1 SGHRS, CDR2 YFSETQ. The CDR3 is made up of 14 amino acids. The ends lost 0 bases at V and 14 bases at J; junction bases unmatched: 10. The CDR3 DNA reads TGCGCCAGCAGCTTGGACAGCGGGAGTTACGAGAAGTTCTTC. Translating gives CASSLDSGSYEKFF.

The rearrangement joins TRBV4-3 to TRBJ2-2; no clear D. Germline V gives CDR1 LGHNA, CDR2 YSLEER. Trimming took 3 bases from V and 6 from J, leaving 14 bases between them. The CDR3 length is 15 residues. CDR3 DNA sequence: TGCGCCAGCAGCCAGGATCGGACCCTCGCCGGGGAGCTGTTTTTT. This translates into CASSQDRTLAGELFF.

The CDR3 DNA sequence: TGTGCCAGCAGCTTATGGGAGTCCTATAATTCACCCCTCCACTTT. Translated: CASSLWESYNSPLHF. The J gene is TRBJ1-6, the V gene TRBV7-8; D is ambiguous. The germline V gene has CDR1 SGHVS and CDR2 FQNEAQ. CDR3 length equals 15 residues. V lost 2 bases, J lost 1 base, and 6 bases lay in between.

The table lists this clonotype with a few counts. The rearrangement uses TRBV11-2 and TRBJ2-2, with D possibly being TRBD2 (6 bases). The germline CDR1 and CDR2 sequences are SGHAT and FQNNGV. Trimming took off 3 bases at V and 7 bases at J, with 12 bases between the two ends. This CDR3 has 14 residues. In DNA form, the CDR3 reads TGTGCCAGCAGCTTTCGGGGAGGTCACGGGGAGCTGTTTTTT. This sequence encodes CASSFRGGHGELFF.

The chain employs TRBV7-8 and TRBJ2-1; TRBD1 might be the D (6 bases). Trimming took 5 bases from V and 8 from J, leaving 22 bases between them. Germline loops: CDR1 SGHVS, CDR2 FQNEAQ. The CDR3 extends over 16 amino acids. DNA of the CDR3: TGTGCCAGCAGCCCACTCGAAGGGACATCTTGGTATGAGCAGTTCTTC. Its protein product is CASSPLEGTSWYEQFF.

In this sample, this clonotype turned up a few times. The V and J genes are TRBV6-2 or TRBV6-3 and TRBJ1-3, with D perhaps matching TRBD1 (5 bases). With 8 bases removed from V and 4 bases from J, the gap between germline ends came to 27 bases. Germline V gene data show CDR1 as MNHEY and CDR2 as SVGEGT. This CDR3 is 18 amino acids long. CDR3 nucleotide sequence: TGTGCCAGCGGGACTAGAGGGAGACTTCCAAGCTCCGGAAACACCATATATTTT. Translated, it gives CASGTRGRLPSSGNTIYF.

The chain couples TRBV6-5 to TRBJ2-7; 14 nucleotides line up with TRBD2. The CDR3 has 16 amino acids. Germline trimming cut 2 bases from V and 5 bases from J; bases unmatched to any gene: 5. CDR1 is MNHEY, CDR2 SVGAGI, per germline. For the CDR3, the DNA is TGTGCCAGCAGTTACAGTGGACTAGCGGGAGGCAACGAGCAGTACTTC. This translates into CASSYSGLAGGNEQYF.